This T cell receptor beta chain was recovered during a study of post-analysis software for immune sequencing data. In the case of this clonotype: Its antigen remains unidentified.

Germline V gives CDR1 MNHNS, CDR2 SASEGT. The CDR3 loop spans 13 amino acids. Trimming removed 5 bases at V and 2 bases at J, with 10 bases between. Study-wide points: Multiple sclerosis patients showed significantly lower normalized Chao1 diversity than controls did. A handful of TRBV segments were significantly more frequent in patients than in controls. TRBV5-6, TRBV5-1 and TRBV20-1 were among these segments.

Unique molecular identifiers were carried by the TCR beta cDNA libraries. Input amounts of 1 to 10 million T cells were used. These gave some 500,000 cDNA molecules, so each molecule approximated one T cell. TCRdb reprocessed the PCR reads with MiXCR, giving one entry per CDR3 protein. The sample consists of 380,000 or so distinct CDR3 sequences, about a third of them appearing once. Specimen: blood. V gene TRBV6-1 combines with J gene TRBJ2-7; no reliable D call. The receptor was isolated from a girl between 5 and 17 years old with multiple sclerosis. The CDR3 DNA reads as TGTGCCAGCAGTACAACCTGTACCTACGAGCAGTACTTC. Protein sequence: CASSTTCTYEQYF.